The 4 T cell receptor beta chains given below trace back to one sample, sequenced in a study of blood T cells in healthy people across ages (dated by TCRdb to about 2015). The method behind the library was 5' RACE. Instrument used: Illumina HiSeq 2500. A second PCR of 7 to 11 cycles was performed with a sample-barcoded 5' primer and a J-beta primer mix. TCRdb reran the public reads through fastp at Q25 and MiXCR, keeping productive beta chains. Every distinct CDR3 protein forms one entry, paired with its most common genes and DNA. Counted in this sample were more than 450,000 distinct CDR3 sequences; about 26% of them appeared once. About 3.9% of the sample lies in the top ten. The same sample was also studied in work on T cells of mothers and their children.

The material sequenced was blood. The receptors derive from a boy younger than 10 in good health.

The chain has TRBV12-5 and TRBJ2-1; 7 nucleotides agree with TRBD1. The CDR3 is 16 residues long. V shed 4 bases, J shed 5 bases, and the junction held 11 bases outside the gene matches. Looked up from germline, CDR1 is LGHNT and CDR2 is FRNRAP. DNA of the CDR3: TGTGCTAGTGGTTCCCGACAGGGCCTCAGTCACAATGAGCAGTTCTTC. This codes for CASGSRQGLSHNEQFF.

J is TRBJ2-7 and V is TRBV4-1; maybe TRBD2 (5 bases). Near its end, the DNA agrees better with TRBJ2-5, so the J call may be wrong. The CDR3 length is 15 residues. Germline V gene sequence: CDR1 MGHRA, CDR2 YSYEKL. As DNA, the CDR3 is TGCGCCAGCAGCCAAGGCATGAGCGTTGAGGGGACCCAGTACTTC. This translates into CASSQGMSVEGTQYF.

This clonotype was observed a handful of times. The chain combines TRBV9 with TRBJ2-4, with D perhaps matching TRBD2 (5 bases). Deletions cut 3 bases from V and 10 bases from J, with 11 bases between. The germline V gene encodes CDR1 SGDLS and CDR2 YYNGEE. CDR3 length: 12 residues. CDR3 sequence: CASSGNGEIQYF. CDR3 coding DNA: TGTGCCAGCAGCGGGAACGGGGAAATTCAGTACTTC.

This clonotype has ten or more counts. The V call is TRBV7-8, the J call TRBJ2-5; D gene ambiguous. V lost 4 bases and J lost 4, with 16 bases in between. Germline V CDR1 and CDR2: SGHVS, FQNEAQ. CDR3 length equals 15 residues. The CDR3 bases are TGTGCCAGCAGCTACCAGGCGGTTCGTCGAGAGACCCAGTACTTC. Protein: CASSYQAVRRETQYF.